The following is a T cell receptor (beta chain) sequence with its context. CDR1 and CDR2 (germline): SGHRS, YFSETQ. This CDR3 is 15 amino acids long. Trimming cost V 3 bases and J 6 bases; bases outside gene matches: 7. Sorted cells reached over 98% purity in every population. The record originates from a study of beta chain features in type 1 diabetes. Isolated RNA was reverse transcribed in full, so expressed TCRB transcripts were sequenced. Produced via immunoSEQ multiplex PCR; TCRdb's table is partial and in-frame only. This sample has about 110,000 clones; almost 40% occur once, and the top ten carry roughly 0.059%.

The specimen was stem cell memory CD4+ T cells from blood. This TCR was sampled from a woman aged 18-29 years in good health. V and J are TRBV5-1 and TRBJ2-1; 9 bases line up with TRBD2. The CDR3 reads CASSSSGRLVNEQFF. The CDR3 DNA is TGCGCCAGCAGCTCAAGCGGGAGGCTCGTCAATGAGCAGTTCTTC. The variable domain in full, completed from reference TRBV5-1 and TRBJ2-1, reads KAGVTQTPRYLIKTRGQQVTLSCSPISGHRSVSWYQQTPGQGLQFLFEYFSETQRNKGNFPGRFSGRQFSNSRSEMNVSTLELGDSALYLCASSSSGRLVNEQFFGPGTRLTVL.